Detailed here is one T cell receptor beta chain. The same CDR3 also results from other DNA sequences found in this sample. The sample is drawn from a study of shared clonotypes between healthy human individuals. At the level of the study: Plates per donor: three CD4 naive, three CD4 memory, two CD8 naive, one CD8 memory.

TCRdb keeps only in-frame clones here, not all; method: immunoSEQ multiplex PCR. Among roughly 1 million clones listed, 75% to 85% were seen once. Splitting of CD4+ cells produced CD45RA+ naive and CD45RA-negative memory subsets. Material: memory CD4+ T cells from PBMCs. Noted subset: CD45RA-negative fraction. This clonotype was obtained from a man younger than 30 in good health. Some clones in this sample may be carry-over from other donors' samples.

The CDR3: CASSLVRGDYGYTF. The CDR3 nucleotides are TGTGCCAGCAGCTTAGTACGGGGAGACTATGGCTACACCTTC. The chain uses TRBV7-2 and TRBJ1-2; D is unresolved. Germline CDR1 SGHTA, CDR2 FQGNSA. The CDR3 runs 14 residues. Trimming pared 1 base from V and 3 bases from J, leaving 9 bases between. The full variable domain, its missing parts supplied by reference TRBV7-2 and TRBJ1-2, is GAGVSQSPSNKVTEKGKDVELRCDPISGHTALYWYRQSLGQGLEFLIYFQGNSAPDKSGLPSDRFSAERTGGSVSTLTIQRTQQEDSAVYLCASSLVRGDYGYTFGSGTRLTVV.